This T cell receptor beta chain comes out of a study of blood T cell repertoires in COVID-19. About the research overall: There were acute and convalescent COVID-19 samples, and they came from the United States, Italy and Spain. In each case, the material was cDNA or gDNA derived from T cells, B-cell-depleted T cells, or PBMCs.

Per the original data handling: Scientists estimated how many nucleated cells there were by amplifying reference gene primers. Produced via immunoSEQ multiplex PCR; TCRdb's table is partial and in-frame only. That table furnishes V, J and clone size, whereas the DNA furnished D and trimming. The table lists more than 60,000 clones, 90% of them singletons. The sequence came from a man aged 50 to 59 with acute or convalescent COVID-19. Material for sequencing was peripheral blood.

DNA of the CDR3: TGTGCCAGCAGCCATGATCAGGGGGGCTATGGCTACACCTTC. Protein sequence: CASSHDQGGYGYTF. The rearrangement uses TRBV9 and TRBJ1-2, with 7 bases fitting TRBD1. Germline CDR1 reads SGDLS; CDR2 reads YYNGEE. V lost 4 bases to trimming and J lost 4 bases; unmatched junction nucleotides: 7. The CDR3 covers 14 residues.